Sequencing of this TCR beta chain was carried out in a study of cytomegalovirus exposure and HLA in healthy donors. Both 60 Vbeta primers and 13 Jbeta primers went into the PCR. The assay was immunoSEQ multiplex PCR, and TCRdb's table has in-frame clones only and misses some. Counted here are hundreds of thousands of clones, 76% occurring once; the ten biggest clones make up roughly 0.62%. General observations from the study: Rare TCR sequences predominated, though certain public TCRs were found in many donors.

Turning to this clone: What it binds is not known.

This CDR3 comprises 14 residues. Germline CDR1 MNHEY, CDR2 SMNVEV (reference sequence). V was pared by 3 bases and J by 4 bases, with 4 bases of the junction left unmatched. This TCR was sampled from a young man in good health and CMV-seronegative. The V gene is TRBV27, the J gene TRBJ2-7; 9 nucleotides match TRBD2. The sample comprised PBMCs. The CDR3 bases are TGTGCCAGCAGTTTTTCTAGCGGGGTTTACGAGCAGTACTTC. Translated: CASSFSSGVYEQYF.